The 29 T cell receptor beta chains given below trace back to one sample, sequenced in a study of T-cell memory formation after mild COVID-19. TCRdb recomputed calls from the 5' RACE reads with MiXCR, one row per CDR3 protein. The table lists more than 350,000 distinct CDR3 sequences, about 16% of them singletons. Material for sequencing was PBMCs or a T cell subset sorted from them (not recorded which). The receptors originated from a man between 18 and 29 years old who had mild COVID-19 (a few samples of this study predate the infection). Cell type and time point are not known.

This clonotype turned up a few times. This chain joins TRBV10-2 and TRBJ2-3; no definite D call. The V end was cut by 6 bases, the J end by 2 bases, with 9 bases between. Germline V gene data show CDR1 as WSHSY and CDR2 as SAAADI. The CDR3 sequence is 13 residues long. Here the CDR3 reads CASRNPATDTQYF. The CDR3 coding sequence is TGCGCCAGCAGGAACCCGGCCACAGATACGCAGTATTTT.

The chain employs TRBV2 and TRBJ1-2; D perhaps matches TRBD1 (5 bases). CDR1 and CDR2 from the germline V gene are SNHLY and FYNNEI. The CDR3 runs 14 residues. Trimming left V 4 bases short and J 0 bases short, with 9 bases between. The CDR3 DNA reads as TGTGCCAGCAGTGTGAGGGGAGCTAACTATGGCTACACCTTC. This encodes CASSVRGANYGYTF.

This clonotype was seen repeatedly, ten times or more. The chain is built from TRBV5-4 and TRBJ2-1; no reliable D call. The CDR3 loop spans 11 amino acids. The V gene lost 1 base and the J gene lost 8 bases, with 4 bases spanning the gap. Germline CDR1 is SGHNT and CDR2 is YYREEE (reference sequence). CDR3 region: CASSLTDEQFF. CDR3 DNA sequence: TGTGCCAGCAGCTTGACGGATGAGCAGTTCTTC.

This clonotype was recorded at least ten times. The J gene is TRBJ2-5, the V gene TRBV15; D uncertain. This CDR3 is built from 13 residues. The germline CDR1 and CDR2 sequences are LNHNV and YYDKDF (reference sequence). The V end was cut by 0 bases, the J end by 7 bases, with 9 bases between. As DNA, the CDR3 is TGTGCCACCAGCAGAGATCCCTTGGGGACCCAGTACTTC. It codes for CATSRDPLGTQYF.

Many counts were recorded for this clonotype. The V call is TRBV5-1, the J call TRBJ2-4, with D possibly being TRBD2 (6 bases). Germline V lookup: CDR1 SGHRS, CDR2 YFSETQ. Trimming shortened V by 0 bases and J by 3 bases, and 10 bases separated the two germline ends. There are 15 residues in the CDR3. In nucleotides, the CDR3 is TGCGCCAGCAGCTTGGCGATGGGGGGCAAAAACATTCAGTACTTC. It encodes CASSLAMGGKNIQYF.

This sequence joins TRBV6-5 and TRBJ2-7; maybe TRBD1 (5 bases). The germline V gene encodes CDR1 MNHEY and CDR2 SVGAGI. The CDR3 loop spans 13 amino acids. V shed 0 bases and J shed 6 bases, with 9 bases lying between them. This CDR3 is CASSYSGQSEQYV. Here the CDR3 DNA reads TGTGCCAGCAGTTACTCAGGACAAAGCGAGCAGTACGTC.

This chain links TRBV3-1 with TRBJ1-5; D remains unclear. V dropped 0 bases and J dropped 4 bases, with 7 bases sitting between them. The V gene's germline CDR1 is LGHDT and CDR2 YNNKEL (reference sequence). The CDR3 totals 14 residues. The CDR3 DNA reads TGTGCCAGCAGCCAAGACAGCCAAAATCAGCCCCAGCATTTT. It translates to CASSQDSQNQPQHF.

V and J are TRBV4-1 and TRBJ1-1, with 8 bases lining up with TRBD1. V was clipped by 4 bases and J by 6 bases; unmatched bases: 10. Germline CDR1 reads MGHRA; CDR2 reads YSYEKL. CDR3 size: 15 residues. The CDR3: CASSPRQGAVSEAFF. CDR3 sequence (DNA): TGCGCCAGCAGCCCCCGTCAGGGGGCGGTGTCTGAAGCTTTCTTT.

This chain uses TRBV29-1 with TRBJ2-3, with 13 bases that match TRBD2. The V gene's germline CDR1 is SQVTM and CDR2 ANQGSEA. V lost 3 bases, J lost 2 bases, and 5 bases stayed unmatched. The CDR3 covers 16 residues. The CDR3 here is CSVEGTSGAYTDTQYF. In nucleotides, the CDR3 is TGCAGCGTTGAGGGGACTAGCGGGGCGTACACAGATACGCAGTATTTT.

This clonotype was recorded many times. The chain carries TRBV11-2 and TRBJ2-1; TRBD2 agrees at 11 bases. J was trimmed by 7 bases and V by 5 bases; bases with no gene match: 7. CDR3 size: 15 residues. CDR1 is SGHAT, CDR2 FQNNGV, per germline. The CDR3 DNA is TGTGCCAGCAGCGCGATAGCGGGGGGGGAGAATGAGCAGTTCTTC. Its translation is CASSAIAGGENEQFF.

Ten or more counts support this clonotype. The CDR3 sequence: CASRSGVRPQHF. As DNA, the CDR3 is TGTGCCAGCAGGTCAGGGGTCCGGCCCCAGCATTTT. The chain combines TRBV12-3 or TRBV12-4 with TRBJ1-5, with D perhaps matching TRBD1 (6 bases). The CDR3 loop spans 12 amino acids. V lost 6 bases to trimming and J lost 9 bases, with 12 bases between them.

This clonotype was counted only a few times. The chain is built from TRBV20-1 and TRBJ1-5; D call uncertain. Germline-derived CDR1 and CDR2 are DFQATT and SNEGSKA (reference sequence). The CDR3 is 12 residues long. Trimming stripped 6 bases from V and 3 bases from J, with 9 bases between. CDR3 sequence reads: CSAKGNNQPQHF. The CDR3 DNA sequence: TGCAGTGCAAAGGGAAACAATCAGCCCCAGCATTTT.

The sample holds a few counts of this clonotype. This sequence joins TRBV4-2 and TRBJ1-1, with D possibly TRBD1 on 6 matching bases. CDR1 and CDR2 from the germline V gene are LGHNA and YNFKEQ. The CDR3 has 15 amino acids. With 1 base removed from V and 4 bases from J, the gap between germline ends came to 13 bases. The CDR3 protein is CASSQGYREGTEAFF. The CDR3, as DNA: TGTGCCAGCAGCCAAGGCTACAGGGAGGGCACTGAAGCTTTCTTT.

Many counts were recorded for this clonotype. V and J are TRBV15 and TRBJ2-7, with D maybe TRBD1 (6 bases). Germline V gene data show CDR1 as LNHNV and CDR2 as YYDKDF (reference sequence). This CDR3 is built from 15 residues. The ends were cut back, 0 bases at V and 5 bases at J, with 14 bases in the middle. CDR3 DNA sequence: TGTGCCACCAGCAGAGATAAAACAGGGATTAACGAGCAGTACGTC. Residues: CATSRDKTGINEQYV.

This rearrangement joins TRBV7-2 to TRBJ2-5; TRBD2 matches at 16 bases. CDR3 size: 18 residues. CDR1 is SGHTA and CDR2 is FQGNSA in the germline V gene. The ends lost 4 bases at V and 5 bases at J; junction bases unmatched: 10. CDR3 in amino acids: CASSSAGTSGGALETQYF. In DNA form, the CDR3 reads TGTGCCAGCAGCTCGGCCGGGACTAGCGGGGGGGCCTTGGAGACCCAGTACTTC.

This chain connects TRBV3-1 to TRBJ2-1; either TRBD1 or TRBD2 may fit D (6 bases each). The CDR3 totals 14 residues. Between the trimmed V and J ends, which lost 5 bases and 5 bases, there was a span of 13 bases. Germline V gives CDR1 LGHDT, CDR2 YNNKEL (reference sequence). The CDR3 DNA reads TGTGCCAGCAGCTGGACGGGGGCAGACAATGAGCAGTTCTTC. Its protein product is CASSWTGADNEQFF.

The rearrangement joins TRBV9 to TRBJ2-7; D is unresolved. V lost 0 bases, J lost 2 bases, and 12 bases lay in between. This CDR3 has 15 residues. The V gene's germline CDR1 is SGDLS and CDR2 YYNGEE. The CDR3 DNA follows: TGTGCCAGCAGCGTAGGTACAAACTTGGCCTACGAGCAGTACTTC. Its protein product is CASSVGTNLAYEQYF.

The CDR3 reads CASSPGGLGYNEQFF. The CDR3 region has the DNA TGTGCCAGCAGCCCGGGGGGGCTTGGCTACAATGAGCAGTTCTTC. V gene TRBV7-9 combines with J gene TRBJ2-1, with TRBD2 matching 8 bases. Germline CDR1 reads SEHNR; CDR2 reads FQNEAQ (reference sequence). This CDR3 region has 15 residues. With V trimmed by 5 bases and J by 3 bases, 6 bases remained unmatched.

There are a few counts of this clonotype. V usage is TRBV4-2 and J usage is TRBJ2-7, with D uncertain. Looked up from germline, CDR1 is LGHNA and CDR2 is YNFKEQ. The CDR3 consists of 14 residues. The V gene lost 2 bases and the J gene lost 6 bases, with 14 bases spanning the gap. CDR3 amino acids: CASSQLGRGGEQYF. Written as DNA, the CDR3 is TGTGCCAGCAGCCAACTGGGCCGCGGCGGCGAGCAGTACTTC.

The gene calls are TRBV7-9 and TRBJ2-3, with 11 bases fitting TRBD2. From germline, CDR1 is SEHNR and CDR2 FQNEAQ (reference sequence). This CDR3 comprises 17 residues. J lost 5 bases, V lost 5 bases, and 12 bases had no gene match. CDR3 sequence: CASSPHPGTSGKDTQYF. Here the CDR3 DNA reads TGTGCCAGCAGCCCCCACCCAGGGACTAGCGGCAAAGATACGCAGTATTTT. Combining the CDR3 with reference TRBV7-9 and TRBJ2-3 gives the whole variable domain DTGVSQNPRHKITKRGQNVTFRCDPISEHNRLYWYRQTLGQGPEFLTYFQNEAQLEKSRLLSDRFSAERPKGSFSTLEIQRTEQGDSAMYLCASSPHPGTSGKDTQYFGPGTRLTVL.

The rearrangement links TRBV11-2 to TRBJ1-2; 7 nucleotides agree with TRBD1. The CDR3 is made up of 15 amino acids. Looked up from germline, CDR1 is SGHAT and CDR2 is FQNNGV. With V trimmed by 5 bases and J by 1 base, 7 bases remained unmatched. This CDR3 is CASSRLTGINYGYTF. The DNA for the CDR3 is TGTGCCAGCAGCCGACTGACAGGGATTAACTATGGCTACACCTTC.

This clonotype has a handful of counts. The J gene is TRBJ2-2, the V gene TRBV29-1, with a tentative D call TRBD1 (6 bases). The germline V gene encodes CDR1 SQVTM and CDR2 ANQGSEA. CDR3 length: 12 amino acids. The V end was cut by 5 bases, the J end by 3 bases, with 7 bases between. The CDR3: CSVTGYTGELFF. The CDR3 DNA reads as TGCAGCGTTACAGGGTACACCGGGGAGCTGTTTTTT.

Here the CDR3 DNA reads TGTGCCAGCAGCCCAGTACCCAACAATGAGCAGTTCTTC. It yields the protein CASSPVPNNEQFF. The rearrangement links TRBV7-9 to TRBJ2-1; D is unclear. V was pared by 5 bases and J by 5 bases, with 10 bases between. Looked up from germline, CDR1 is SEHNR and CDR2 is FQNEAQ (reference sequence). The CDR3 totals 13 residues.

This clonotype was counted a few times. The chain recombines TRBV29-1 with TRBJ1-2; D gene uncertain. V lost 4 bases to trimming and J lost 2 bases, with 5 bases between them. CDR3 length equals 11 residues. CDR1 is SQVTM and CDR2 is ANQGSEA in the germline V gene. The DNA of the CDR3 is TGCAGCGTTGTTGTCAACTATGGCTACACCTTC. As protein: CSVVVNYGYTF. The full variable domain, in which reference TRBV29-1 and TRBJ1-2 provide the parts outside the CDR3, is SAVISQKPSRDICQRGTSLTIQCQVDSQVTMMFWYRQQPGQSLTLIATANQGSEATYESGFVIDKFPISRPNLTFSTLTVSNMSPEDSSIYLCSVVVNYGYTFGSGTRLTVV.

Only a few counts were recorded for this clonotype. The V and J genes are TRBV20-1 and TRBJ1-1, with a possible D match to TRBD1 (6 bases). Germline V CDR1 and CDR2: DFQATT, SNEGSKA (reference sequence). V lost 3 bases to trimming and J lost 0 bases, with 14 bases between them. This CDR3 has 15 residues. CDR3 protein: CSASGGADMNTEAFF. The CDR3 coding sequence is TGCAGTGCTAGCGGGGGGGCCGATATGAACACTGAAGCTTTCTTT.

The CDR3 DNA reads as TGTGCCACCGTGAGGGTAAGGGGCAATCAGCCCCAGCATTTT. As protein: CATVRVRGNQPQHF. This chain links TRBV6-1 with TRBJ1-5; D not resolved. The germline V and J ends were trimmed by 10 bases and 2 bases, with 15 bases remaining between them. Germline values: CDR1 MNHNS, CDR2 SASEGT. This CDR3 comprises 14 residues.

This clonotype has at least ten counts. V gene TRBV20-1 combines with J gene TRBJ2-2; D uncertain. Germline loops: CDR1 DFQATT, CDR2 SNEGSKA (reference sequence). CDR3 size: 14 residues. Trimming pared 3 bases from V and 0 bases from J, leaving 8 bases between. As DNA, the CDR3 is TGCAGTGCTAGGGTCAGTTCGAACACCGGGGAGCTGTTTTTT. This sequence encodes CSARVSSNTGELFF.

This clonotype was seen only a few times. The chain uses TRBV9 and TRBJ2-4; no definite D call. This CDR3 has 13 amino acids. Trimming removed 1 base at V and 8 bases at J, with 10 bases between. Germline CDR1 SGDLS, CDR2 YYNGEE. DNA for the CDR3: TGTGCCAGCAGCGTAACTCCTGGGGACATTCAGTACTTC. It encodes CASSVTPGDIQYF.

The gene calls are TRBV2 and TRBJ1-1; D possibly corresponds to TRBD1 (5 bases). Trimming removed 6 bases from V and 5 bases from J, with 16 bases in between. CDR1 is SNHLY and CDR2 is FYNNEI in the germline V gene. CDR3 length: 14 amino acids. CDR3 residues: CASSVGGGLTEAFF. The CDR3 DNA reads TGTGCCAGCAGCGTGGGGGGAGGACTTACTGAAGCTTTCTTT.